This TCR beta chain was retrieved from a study of control samples from healthy donors and cancer patients. Measured with immunoSEQ multiplex PCR; TCRdb has only the in-frame clones, and not every one. The sample has approximately 100,000 clones, around 80% seen once. J lost 9 bases, V lost 0 bases, and 15 bases had no gene match. The CDR3 consists of 18 residues. Germline lookup yields CDR1 MGHRA and CDR2 YSYEKL. The chain is built from TRBV4-1 and TRBJ2-1; 9 nucleotides agree with TRBD2. The TCR originated in a man in his sixties in good health. Sequencing was carried out using blood. The CDR3 here is CASSQDPAGGAIGGEQFF. The CDR3 DNA follows: TGCGCCAGCAGCCAAGATCCCGCGGGAGGGGCGATAGGCGGTGAGCAGTTCTTC.